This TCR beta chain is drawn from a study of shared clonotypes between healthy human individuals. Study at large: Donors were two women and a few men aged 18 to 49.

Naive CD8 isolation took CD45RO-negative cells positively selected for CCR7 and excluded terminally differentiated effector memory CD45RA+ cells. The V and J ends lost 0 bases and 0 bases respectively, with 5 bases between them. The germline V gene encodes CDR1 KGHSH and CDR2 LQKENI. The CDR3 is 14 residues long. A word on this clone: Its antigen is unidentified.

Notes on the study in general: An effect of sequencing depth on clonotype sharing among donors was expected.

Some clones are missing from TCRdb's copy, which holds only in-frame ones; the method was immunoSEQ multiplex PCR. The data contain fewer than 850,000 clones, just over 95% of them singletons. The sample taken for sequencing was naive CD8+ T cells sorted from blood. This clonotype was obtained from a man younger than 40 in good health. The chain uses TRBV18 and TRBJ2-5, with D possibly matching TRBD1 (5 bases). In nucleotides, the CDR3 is TGTGCCAGCTCACCACCGACAGACCAAGAGACCCAGTACTTC. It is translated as CASSPPTDQETQYF.